These 5 T cell receptor beta chains were all obtained from the same sample, sequenced in a study of control samples from healthy donors and cancer patients (dated by TCRdb to about 2020). Library method: the immunoSEQ multiplex PCR assay. What TCRdb holds here is the immuneACCESS table cut down to in-frame rearrangements. Part of the clones is not present; checked against another copy, under half of the missing clones reflect an unresolved V gene, and the others are unexplained. The sample table lists over 110,000 clones, more than 85% of them with a count of one. The ten largest clones capture about 9% of the sample. Sequences were obtained from blood. These receptors were obtained from a woman aged 25 to 39 in good health.

The CDR3 DNA reads TGTGCCAGCAAGGGGGCAGGGGCACCCCTCCACTTT. This codes for CASKGAGAPLHF. The chain joins TRBV2 to TRBJ1-6; 7 nucleotides match TRBD1. The CDR3 runs to 12 residues. Unmatched junction bases numbered 5, after V lost 7 bases and J lost 11 bases. Per germline, CDR1 SNHLY and CDR2 FYNNEI.

J is TRBJ1-2 and V is TRBV5-4, with 10 bases lining up with TRBD1. The V gene's germline CDR1 is SGHNT and CDR2 YYREEE (reference sequence). After removal of 4 bases from V and 5 bases from J, the junction contained 8 bases not matched to a gene. This CDR3 is built from 15 residues. The CDR3 coding sequence is TGTGCCAGCAGCATAACCTCGGGACAGGGGTATGGCTACACCTTC. It codes for CASSITSGQGYGYTF.

The chain recombines TRBV5-6 with TRBJ2-7, with D possibly matching TRBD1 (5 bases). Germline CDR1 is SGHDT and CDR2 is YYEEEE. This CDR3 region has 16 residues. The V end lost 1 base, the J end lost 0 bases, and 14 bases lay between the germline ends. CDR3 bases: TGTGCCAGCAGCTTGTATCTGACAGTGGGCTCCTACGAGCAGTACTTC. It specifies CASSLYLTVGSYEQYF.

The chain uses TRBV19 and TRBJ2-5; maybe TRBD1 (5 bases). V lost 2 bases and J 4 bases, leaving 14 bases between the germline ends. From germline, CDR1 is LNHDA and CDR2 SQIVND (reference sequence). The CDR3 totals 15 residues. The CDR3 reads CASSISRVTTETQYF. CDR3 nucleotides: TGTGCCAGTAGTATATCCAGGGTCACGACAGAGACCCAGTACTTC.

The chain links TRBV3-1 (or the pseudogene TRBV3-2) to TRBJ2-5; weak D call: TRBD2 (6 bases). V lost 2 bases and J lost 4, with 17 bases in between. This CDR3 contains 16 residues. The V gene's germline CDR1 is LGHDT and CDR2 YNNKEL (reference sequence). In DNA form, the CDR3 reads TGTGCCAGCAGCCAAAGTCCCGGGGGAGTCCCAGAGACCCAGTACTTC. Protein: CASSQSPGGVPETQYF.